This entry describes one TCR beta chain. TCRdb's copy holds only in-frame clones and misses some; the assay was immunoSEQ multiplex PCR. The sample shows 50,000 or so clones, roughly nine tenths of them seen only once. V trimming: 3 bases; J trimming: 8 bases; junction bases outside the gene matches: 15. From germline, CDR1 is MNHNS and CDR2 SASEGT. The CDR3 loop spans 17 amino acids. The data were obtained in a study of blood T cell repertoires in COVID-19. Sequenced input: peripheral blood. The clonotype originates from a human donor in a cohort sampled during active COVID-19. J is TRBJ2-5 and V is TRBV6-1; 10 positions agree with TRBD2. The CDR3, as DNA: TGTGCCAGCAGTGATCGAGCGGGGGGGAACACAAGATACACCCAGTACTTC. Translation: CASSDRAGGNTRYTQYF.